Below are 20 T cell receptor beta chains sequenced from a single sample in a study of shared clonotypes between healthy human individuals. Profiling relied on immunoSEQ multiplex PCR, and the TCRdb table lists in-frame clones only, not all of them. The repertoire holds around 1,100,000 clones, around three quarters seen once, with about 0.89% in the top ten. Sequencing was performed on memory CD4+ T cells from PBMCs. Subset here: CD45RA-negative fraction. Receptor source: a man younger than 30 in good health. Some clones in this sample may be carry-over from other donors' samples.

The CDR3 protein is CASSIRHVNEDTQYF. For the CDR3, the DNA is TGTGCCAGTAGTATCAGACACGTCAATGAAGATACGCAGTATTTT. This sequence joins TRBV19 and TRBJ2-3; D remains ambiguous. V lost 3 bases, J lost 5 bases, and 15 bases lay in between. CDR3 length: 15 amino acids. CDR1 LNHDA and CDR2 SQIVND come from the germline V gene (reference sequence).

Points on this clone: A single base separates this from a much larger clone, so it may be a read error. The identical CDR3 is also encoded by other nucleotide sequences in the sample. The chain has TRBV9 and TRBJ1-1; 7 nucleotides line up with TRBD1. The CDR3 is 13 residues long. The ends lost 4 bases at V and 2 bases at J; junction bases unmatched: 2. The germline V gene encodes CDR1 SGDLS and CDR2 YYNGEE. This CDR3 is CASSRQGNTEAFF. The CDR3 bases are TGTGCCAGCAGCAGACAGGGAAACACTGAAGCTTTCTTT.

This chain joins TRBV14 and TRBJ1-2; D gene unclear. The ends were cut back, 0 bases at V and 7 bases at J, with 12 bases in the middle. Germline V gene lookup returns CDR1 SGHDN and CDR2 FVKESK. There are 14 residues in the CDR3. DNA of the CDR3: TGTGCCAGCAGCCAAGAGCGTAAAGTCGGTGGCTACACCTTC. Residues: CASSQERKVGGYTF.

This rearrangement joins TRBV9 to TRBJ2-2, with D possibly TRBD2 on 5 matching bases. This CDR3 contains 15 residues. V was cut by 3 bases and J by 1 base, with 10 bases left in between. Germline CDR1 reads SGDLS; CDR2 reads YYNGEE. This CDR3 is CASSGTPENTGELFF. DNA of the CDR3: TGTGCCAGCAGCGGGACTCCGGAGAACACCGGGGAGCTGTTTTTT.

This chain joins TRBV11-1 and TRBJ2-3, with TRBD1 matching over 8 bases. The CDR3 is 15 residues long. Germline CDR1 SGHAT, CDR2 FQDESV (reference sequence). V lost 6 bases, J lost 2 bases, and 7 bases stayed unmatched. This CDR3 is CASRTTGGITDTQYF. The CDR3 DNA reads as TGTGCCAGCAGGACCACAGGGGGAATCACAGATACGCAGTATTTT.

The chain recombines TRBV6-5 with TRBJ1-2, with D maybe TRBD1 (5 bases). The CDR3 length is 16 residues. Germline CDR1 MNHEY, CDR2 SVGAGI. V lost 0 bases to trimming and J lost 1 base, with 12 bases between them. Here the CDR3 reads CASSYSPGMINYGYTF. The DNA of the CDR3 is TGTGCCAGCAGTTACTCTCCAGGGATGATTAACTATGGCTACACCTTC.

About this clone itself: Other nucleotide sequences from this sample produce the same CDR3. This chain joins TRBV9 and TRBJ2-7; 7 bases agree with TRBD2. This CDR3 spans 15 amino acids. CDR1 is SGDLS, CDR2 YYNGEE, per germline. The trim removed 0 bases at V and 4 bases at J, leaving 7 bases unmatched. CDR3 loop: CASSVEGGSGYEQYF. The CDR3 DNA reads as TGTGCCAGCAGCGTAGAGGGCGGGAGCGGTTACGAGCAGTACTTC.

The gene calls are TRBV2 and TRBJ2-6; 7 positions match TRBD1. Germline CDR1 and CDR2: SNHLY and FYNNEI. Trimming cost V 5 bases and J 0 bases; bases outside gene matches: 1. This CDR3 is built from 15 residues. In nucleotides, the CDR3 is TGTGCCAGCAGTACAGGGGTCTCTGGGGCCAACGTCCTGACTTTC. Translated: CASSTGVSGANVLTF.

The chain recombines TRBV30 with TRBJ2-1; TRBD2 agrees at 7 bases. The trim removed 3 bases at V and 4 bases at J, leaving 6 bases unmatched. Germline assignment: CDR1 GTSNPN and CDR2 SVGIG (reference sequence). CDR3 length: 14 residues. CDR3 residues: CAWSELGGYNEQFF. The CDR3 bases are TGTGCCTGGAGCGAGCTCGGGGGGTACAATGAGCAGTTCTTC.

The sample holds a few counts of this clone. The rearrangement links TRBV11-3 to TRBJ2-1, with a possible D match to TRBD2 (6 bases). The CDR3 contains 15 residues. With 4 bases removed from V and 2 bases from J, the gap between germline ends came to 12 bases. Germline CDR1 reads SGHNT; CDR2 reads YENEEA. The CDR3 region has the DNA TGTGCCAGCAGCTCGGGACTGACACCCTACAATGAGCAGTTCTTC. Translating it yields CASSSGLTPYNEQFF.

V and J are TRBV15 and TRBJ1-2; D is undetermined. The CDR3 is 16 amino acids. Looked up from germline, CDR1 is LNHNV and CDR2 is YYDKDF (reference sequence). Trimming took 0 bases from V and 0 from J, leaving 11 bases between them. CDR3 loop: CATSRDYGEANYGYTF. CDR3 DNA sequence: TGTGCCACCAGCAGAGATTACGGGGAAGCTAACTATGGCTACACCTTC.

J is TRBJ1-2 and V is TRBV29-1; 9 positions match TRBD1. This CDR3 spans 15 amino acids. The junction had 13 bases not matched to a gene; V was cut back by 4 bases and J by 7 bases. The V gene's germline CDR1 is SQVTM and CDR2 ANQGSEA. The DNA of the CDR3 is TGCAGCGTTGGCCTGCTACAGGGGGCAGGGGTTGGCTACACCTTC. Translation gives CSVGLLQGAGVGYTF.

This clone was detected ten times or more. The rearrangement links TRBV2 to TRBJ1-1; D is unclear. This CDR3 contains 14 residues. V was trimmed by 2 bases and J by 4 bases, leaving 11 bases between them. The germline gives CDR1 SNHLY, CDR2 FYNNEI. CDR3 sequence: CASSETRTPTEAFF. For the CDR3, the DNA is TGTGCCAGCAGTGAAACCAGGACCCCCACTGAAGCTTTCTTT.

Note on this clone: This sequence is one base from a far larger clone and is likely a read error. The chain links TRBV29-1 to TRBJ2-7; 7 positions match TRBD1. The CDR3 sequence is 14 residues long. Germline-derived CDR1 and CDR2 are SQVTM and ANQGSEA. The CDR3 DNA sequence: TGCAGCGCCCTGAGGGGGACAGCCTTGGACGAGCGGTACTTC. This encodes CSALRGTALDERYF.

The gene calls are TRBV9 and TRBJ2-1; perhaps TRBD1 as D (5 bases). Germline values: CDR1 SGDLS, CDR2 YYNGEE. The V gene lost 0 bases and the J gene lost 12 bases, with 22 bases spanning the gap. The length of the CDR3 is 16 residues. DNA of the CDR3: TGTGCCAGCAGCGTAGCGGATGGGATGGGGCTGTCCGGGCAGTTCTTC. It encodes CASSVADGMGLSGQFF.

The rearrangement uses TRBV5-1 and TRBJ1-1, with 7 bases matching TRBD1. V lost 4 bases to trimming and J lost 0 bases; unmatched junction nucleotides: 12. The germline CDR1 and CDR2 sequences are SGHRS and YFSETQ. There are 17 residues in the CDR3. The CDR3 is CASSQRDRSPMNTEAFF. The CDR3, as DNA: TGCGCCAGCAGCCAGAGGGACAGATCGCCCATGAACACTGAAGCTTTCTTT.

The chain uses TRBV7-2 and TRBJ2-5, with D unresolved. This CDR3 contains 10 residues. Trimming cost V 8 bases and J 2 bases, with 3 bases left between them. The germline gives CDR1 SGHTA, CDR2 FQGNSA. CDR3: CASGQETQYF. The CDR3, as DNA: TGTGCCAGCGGACAAGAGACCCAGTACTTC.

Written as DNA, the CDR3 is TGTGCCAGCTCGGGGGACGGAAACTATGGCTACACCTTC. Translated: CASSGDGNYGYTF. This chain connects TRBV27 to TRBJ1-2; perhaps TRBD1 as D (5 bases). The germline V gene encodes CDR1 MNHEY and CDR2 SMNVEV (reference sequence). Trimming removed 8 bases at V and 2 bases at J, with 12 bases between. The CDR3 has 13 amino acids.

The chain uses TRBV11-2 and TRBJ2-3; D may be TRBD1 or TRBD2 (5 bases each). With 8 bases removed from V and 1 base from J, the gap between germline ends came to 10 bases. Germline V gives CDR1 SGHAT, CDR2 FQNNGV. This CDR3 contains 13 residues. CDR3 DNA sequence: TGTGCCAGCGCGGTGGGGGGCACAGATACGCAGTATTTT. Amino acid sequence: CASAVGGTDTQYF.

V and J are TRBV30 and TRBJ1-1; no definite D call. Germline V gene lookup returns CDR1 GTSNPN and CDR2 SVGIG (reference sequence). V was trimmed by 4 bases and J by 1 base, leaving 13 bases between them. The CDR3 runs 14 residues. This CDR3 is CAWIPPRSNTEAFF. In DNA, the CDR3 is TGTGCCTGGATTCCCCCCAGATCGAACACTGAAGCTTTCTTT. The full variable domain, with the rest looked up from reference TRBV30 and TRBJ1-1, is SQTIHQWPATLVQPVGSPLSLECTVEGTSNPNLYWYRQAAGRGLQLLFYSVGIGQISSEVPQNLSASRPQDRQFILSSKKLLLSDSGFYLCAWIPPRSNTEAFFGQGTRLTVV.